The 8 T cell receptor beta chains listed next were all sequenced from one sample in a study of T cells expressing NK-cell markers. No DNA is given; TCRdb re-called the 5' RACE reads and lists each CDR3 protein once. This sample's table reports some 600,000 distinct CDR3 sequences. The specimen sequenced was blood T cells: a sorted CD56 or NKG2C T cell subset, CD4+ or CD8+ T cells, or bulk PBMC T cells (not recorded which). These receptors were collected from a man between 18 and 29 years old in good health.

V gene TRBV18 combines with J gene TRBJ2-1; there is no DNA to check the TCRdb D call of TRBD1. The CDR3 length is 16 residues. Germline CDR1 KGHSH, CDR2 LQKENI. CDR3 amino acids: CASSPLSNRGQSEQFF.

This chain uses TRBV7-6 with TRBJ2-1; absent DNA, TCRdb's TRBD2 call cannot be checked. The germline gives CDR1 SGHVS, CDR2 FNYEAQ. The CDR3 runs to 15 residues. CDR3 region: CASTEGTSSYNEQFF. The entire variable domain, with the rest obtained from reference TRBV7-6 and TRBJ2-1, is as follows: GAGVSQSPRYKVTKRGQDVALRCDPISGHVSLYWYRQALGQGPEFLTYFNYEAQQDKSGLPNDRFSAERPEGSISTLTIQRTEQRDSAMYRCASTEGTSSYNEQFFGPGTRLTVL.

The chain recombines TRBV7-2 with TRBJ2-2; TCRdb gives TRBD2 as the D gene, but with no DNA this cannot be confirmed. The CDR3 has 14 residues. The germline V gene has CDR1 SGHTA and CDR2 FQGNSA. CDR3 sequence reads: CASTRAGDTGELFF.

V gene TRBV5-1 combines with J gene TRBJ2-1; with no DNA, the TCRdb D assignment of TRBD2 cannot be verified. The CDR3 is made up of 16 amino acids. Germline CDR1 is SGHRS and CDR2 is YFSETQ. Here the CDR3 reads CASSLVGTAEYNEQFF.

The rearrangement links TRBV12-3 or TRBV12-4 to TRBJ1-2; the D call from TCRdb, TRBD1, cannot be confirmed without DNA. This CDR3 spans 15 amino acids. The CDR3 spells CASRKGTLASYGYTF.

This chain links TRBV10-3 with TRBJ2-5; TCRdb picks TRBD2, but there is no DNA to check that call. Germline loops: CDR1 ENHRY, CDR2 SYGVKD. This CDR3 spans 13 amino acids. Here the CDR3 reads CATLAGVEETQYF.

The rearrangement joins TRBV20-1 to TRBJ2-2; TCRdb lists TRBD1, though no DNA is available to test this call. Looked up from germline, CDR1 is DFQATT and CDR2 is SNEGSKA (reference sequence). The CDR3 spans 13 residues. CDR3 sequence reads: CSARRDRAGELFF.

The V and J genes are TRBV7-9 and TRBJ1-5. This CDR3 has 13 residues. Germline V gene data show CDR1 as SEHNR and CDR2 as FQNEAQ (reference sequence). Here the CDR3 reads CASSLETSQPQHF.